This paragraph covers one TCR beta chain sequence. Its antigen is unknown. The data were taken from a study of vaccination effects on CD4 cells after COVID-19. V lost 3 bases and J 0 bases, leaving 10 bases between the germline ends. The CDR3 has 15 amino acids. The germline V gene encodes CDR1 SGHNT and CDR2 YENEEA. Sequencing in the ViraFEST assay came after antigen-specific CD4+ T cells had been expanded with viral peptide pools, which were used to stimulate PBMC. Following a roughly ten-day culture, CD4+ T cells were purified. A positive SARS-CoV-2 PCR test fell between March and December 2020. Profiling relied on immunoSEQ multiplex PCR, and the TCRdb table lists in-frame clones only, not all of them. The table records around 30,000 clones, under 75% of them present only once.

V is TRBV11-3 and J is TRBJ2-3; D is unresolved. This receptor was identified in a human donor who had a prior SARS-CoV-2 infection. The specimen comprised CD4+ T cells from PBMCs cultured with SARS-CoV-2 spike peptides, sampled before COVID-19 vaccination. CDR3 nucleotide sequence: TGTGCCAGCAGCTTCGGGCGAGATAGCACAGATACGCAGTATTTT. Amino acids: CASSFGRDSTDTQYF. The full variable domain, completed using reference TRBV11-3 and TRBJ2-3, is EAGVVQSPRYKIIEKKQPVAFWCNPISGHNTLYWYLQNLGQGPELLIRYENEEAVDDSQLPKDRFSAERLKGVDSTLKIQPAELGDSAVYLCASSFGRDSTDTQYFGPGTRLTVL.